The clone carrying this T cell receptor beta chain was seen many times. Germline lookup yields CDR1 DFQATT and CDR2 SNEGSKA (reference sequence). The CDR3 sequence is 17 residues long. V was shortened by 0 bases and J by 2 bases, with 19 bases between the two germline ends. Unique molecular identifiers were incorporated during preparation of the TCRbeta library. One entry per CDR3 protein results from TCRdb running MiXCR on the PCR reads. This table has approximately 640,000 distinct CDR3 sequences, approximately 17% appearing once. The sample belongs to a study of T-cell reconstitution after alpha-beta-depleted transplantation in children.

Specimen: PBMCs from the stem cell graft donor, collected from the stem cell graft. This TCR was recovered from a human donor who donated a stem cell graft to a child with acute myeloid leukemia. The chain joins TRBV20-1 to TRBJ1-1, with TRBD1 as a possible D gene (5 bases). CDR3 protein: CSAREGGTLWGNTEAFF. Written as DNA, the CDR3 is TGCAGTGCTAGAGAAGGAGGGACTCTATGGGGTAACACTGAAGCTTTCTTT.